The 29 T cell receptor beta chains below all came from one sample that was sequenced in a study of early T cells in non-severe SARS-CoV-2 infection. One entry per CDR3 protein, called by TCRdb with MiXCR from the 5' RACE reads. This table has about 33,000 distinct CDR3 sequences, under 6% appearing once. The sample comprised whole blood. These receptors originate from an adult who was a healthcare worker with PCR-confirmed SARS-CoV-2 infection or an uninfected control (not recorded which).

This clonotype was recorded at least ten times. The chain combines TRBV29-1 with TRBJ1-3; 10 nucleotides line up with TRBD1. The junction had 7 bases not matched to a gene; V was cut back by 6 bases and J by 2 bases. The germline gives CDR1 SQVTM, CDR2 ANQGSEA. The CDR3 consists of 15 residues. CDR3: CSVDVGQGTGNTIYF. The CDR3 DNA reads TGCAGCGTGGACGTGGGACAGGGGACTGGAAACACCATATATTTT.

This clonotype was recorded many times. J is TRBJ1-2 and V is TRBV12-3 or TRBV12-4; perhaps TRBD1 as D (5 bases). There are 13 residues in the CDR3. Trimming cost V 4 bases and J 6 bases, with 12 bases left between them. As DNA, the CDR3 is TGTGCCAGCAGTTGGGGGGGTAGGAATGGCTACACCTTC. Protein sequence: CASSWGGRNGYTF.

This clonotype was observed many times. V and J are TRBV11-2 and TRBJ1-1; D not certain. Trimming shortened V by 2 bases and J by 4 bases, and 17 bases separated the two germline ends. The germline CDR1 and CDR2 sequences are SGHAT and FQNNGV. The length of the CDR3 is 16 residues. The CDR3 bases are TGTGCCAGCAGCTTAACGTCCGGGCGGTTTGTCACTGAAGCTTTCTTT. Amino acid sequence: CASSLTSGRFVTEAFF.

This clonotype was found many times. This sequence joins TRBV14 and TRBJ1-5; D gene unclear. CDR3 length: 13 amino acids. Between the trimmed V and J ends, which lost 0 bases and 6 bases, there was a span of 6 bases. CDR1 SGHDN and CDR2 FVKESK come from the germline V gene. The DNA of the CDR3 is TGTGCCAGCAGCCAAGATCTCGTTCAGCCCCAGCATTTT. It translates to CASSQDLVQPQHF.

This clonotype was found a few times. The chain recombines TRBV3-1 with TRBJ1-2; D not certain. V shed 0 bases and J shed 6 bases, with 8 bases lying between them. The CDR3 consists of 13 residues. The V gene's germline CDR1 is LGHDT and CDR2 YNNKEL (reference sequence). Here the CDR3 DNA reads TGTGCCAGCAGCCAAGATTTGGGTCATGGCTACACCTTC. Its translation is CASSQDLGHGYTF.

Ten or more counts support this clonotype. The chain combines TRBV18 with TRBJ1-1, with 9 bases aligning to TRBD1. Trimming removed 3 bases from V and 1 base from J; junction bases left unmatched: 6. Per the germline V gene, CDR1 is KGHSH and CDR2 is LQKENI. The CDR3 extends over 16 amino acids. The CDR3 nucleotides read TGTGCCAGCTCACCTTTCAGGACAGGGGAGAACACTGAAGCTTTCTTT. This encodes CASSPFRTGENTEAFF.

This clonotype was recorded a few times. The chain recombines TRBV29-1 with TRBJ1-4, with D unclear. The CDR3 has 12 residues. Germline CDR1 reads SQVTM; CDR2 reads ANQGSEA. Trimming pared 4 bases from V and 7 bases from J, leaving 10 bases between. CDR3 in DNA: TGCAGCGTTGTGGCAGCTAGTGAAAAACTGTTTTTT. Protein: CSVVAASEKLFF.

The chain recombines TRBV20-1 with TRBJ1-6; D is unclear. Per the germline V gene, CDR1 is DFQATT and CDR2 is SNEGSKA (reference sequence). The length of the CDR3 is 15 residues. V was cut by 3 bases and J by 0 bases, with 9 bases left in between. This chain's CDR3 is CSASPRSSYNSPLHF. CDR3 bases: TGCAGTGCTAGTCCGCGGAGCTCCTATAATTCACCCCTCCACTTT.

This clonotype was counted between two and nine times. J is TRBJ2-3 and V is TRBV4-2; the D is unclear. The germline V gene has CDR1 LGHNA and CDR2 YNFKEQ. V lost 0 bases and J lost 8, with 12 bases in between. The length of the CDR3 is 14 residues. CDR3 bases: TGTGCCAGCAGCCAAGAGGGGTTTACCTCTACGCAGTATTTT. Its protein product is CASSQEGFTSTQYF.

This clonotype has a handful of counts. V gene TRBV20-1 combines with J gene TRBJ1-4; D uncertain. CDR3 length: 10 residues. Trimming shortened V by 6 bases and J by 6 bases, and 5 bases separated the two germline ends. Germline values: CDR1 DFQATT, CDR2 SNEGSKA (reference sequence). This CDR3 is CSARYEKLFF. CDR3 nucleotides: TGCAGTGCGCGCTATGAAAAACTGTTTTTT.

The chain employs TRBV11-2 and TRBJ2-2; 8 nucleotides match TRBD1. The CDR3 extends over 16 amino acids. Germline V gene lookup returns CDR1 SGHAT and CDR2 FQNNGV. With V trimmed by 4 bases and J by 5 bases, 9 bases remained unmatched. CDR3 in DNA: TGTGCCAGCAGCTCCCCTGGACAGGGACATACCGGGGAGCTGTTTTTT. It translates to CASSSPGQGHTGELFF. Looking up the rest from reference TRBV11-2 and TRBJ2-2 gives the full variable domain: EAGVAQSPRYKIIEKRQSVAFWCNPISGHATLYWYQQILGQGPKLLIQFQNNGVVDDSQLPKDRFSAERLKGVDSTLKIQPAKLEDSAVYLCASSSPGQGHTGELFFGEGSRLTVL.

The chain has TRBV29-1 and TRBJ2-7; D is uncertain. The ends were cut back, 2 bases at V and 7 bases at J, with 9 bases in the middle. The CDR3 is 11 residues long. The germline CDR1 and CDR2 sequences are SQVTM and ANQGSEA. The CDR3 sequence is CSVEISQEQYF. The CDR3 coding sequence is TGCAGCGTTGAAATCAGCCAAGAGCAGTACTTC.

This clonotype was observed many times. CDR3 bases: TGTGCTAGTGGCCCCTCAACTTACACTGAAGCTTTCTTT. Amino acid sequence: CASGPSTYTEAFF. The rearrangement joins TRBV12-5 to TRBJ1-1, with unresolved D. Germline assignment: CDR1 LGHNT and CDR2 FRNRAP. V lost 6 bases to trimming and J lost 3 bases, with 11 bases between them. The CDR3 is 13 amino acids.

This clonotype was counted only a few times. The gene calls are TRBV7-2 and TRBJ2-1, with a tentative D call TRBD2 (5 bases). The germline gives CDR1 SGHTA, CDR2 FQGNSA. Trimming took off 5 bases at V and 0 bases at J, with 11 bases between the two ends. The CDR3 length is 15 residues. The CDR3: CASSQTGSSYNEQFF. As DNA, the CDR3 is TGTGCCAGCAGCCAGACTGGGAGCTCCTACAATGAGCAGTTCTTC.

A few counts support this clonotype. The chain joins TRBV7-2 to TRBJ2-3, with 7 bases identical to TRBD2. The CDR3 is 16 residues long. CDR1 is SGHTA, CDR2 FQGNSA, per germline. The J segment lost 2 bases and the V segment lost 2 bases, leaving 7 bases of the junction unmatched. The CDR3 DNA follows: TGTGCCAGCAGCTTATATACGCGGGGGTTCACAGATACGCAGTATTTT. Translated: CASSLYTRGFTDTQYF.

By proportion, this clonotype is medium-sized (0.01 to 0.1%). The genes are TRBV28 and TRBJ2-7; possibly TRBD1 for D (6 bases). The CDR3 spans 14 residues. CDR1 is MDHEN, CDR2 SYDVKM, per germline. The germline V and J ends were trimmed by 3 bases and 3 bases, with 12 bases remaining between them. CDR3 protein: CASSLVKTGYEQYF. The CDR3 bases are TGTGCCAGCAGTTTGGTAAAGACAGGCTACGAGCAGTACTTC.

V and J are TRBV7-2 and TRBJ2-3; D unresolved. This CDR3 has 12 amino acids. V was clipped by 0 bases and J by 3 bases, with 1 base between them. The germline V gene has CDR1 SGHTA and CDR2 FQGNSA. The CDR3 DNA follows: TGTGCCAGCAGCTTAGCGACAGATACGCAGTATTTT. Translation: CASSLATDTQYF.

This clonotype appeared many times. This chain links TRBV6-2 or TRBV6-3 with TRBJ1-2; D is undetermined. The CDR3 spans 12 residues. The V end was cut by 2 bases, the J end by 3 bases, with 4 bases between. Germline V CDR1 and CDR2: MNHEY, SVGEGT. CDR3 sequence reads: CASSYGDYGYTF. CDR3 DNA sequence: TGTGCCAGCAGTTACGGGGACTATGGCTACACCTTC.

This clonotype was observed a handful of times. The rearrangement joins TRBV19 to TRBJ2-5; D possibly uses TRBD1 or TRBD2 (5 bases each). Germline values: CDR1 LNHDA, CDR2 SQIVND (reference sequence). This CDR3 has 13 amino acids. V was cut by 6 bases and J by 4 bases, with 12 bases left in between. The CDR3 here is CASRGDARETQYF. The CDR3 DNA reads TGTGCCAGTAGAGGGGACGCCCGAGAGACCCAGTACTTC.

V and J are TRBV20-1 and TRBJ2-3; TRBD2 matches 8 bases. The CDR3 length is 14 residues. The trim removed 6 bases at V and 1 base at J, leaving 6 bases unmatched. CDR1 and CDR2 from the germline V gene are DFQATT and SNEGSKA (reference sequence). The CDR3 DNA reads TGCAGTGCCCAGACTAGCGCCGGCACAGATACGCAGTATTTT. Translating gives CSAQTSAGTDTQYF.

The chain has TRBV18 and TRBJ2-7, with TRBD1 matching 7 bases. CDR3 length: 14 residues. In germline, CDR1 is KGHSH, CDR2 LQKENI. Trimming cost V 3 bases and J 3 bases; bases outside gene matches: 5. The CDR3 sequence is CASSPPGTDYEQYF. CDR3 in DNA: TGTGCCAGCTCACCGCCCGGGACAGACTACGAGCAGTACTTC.

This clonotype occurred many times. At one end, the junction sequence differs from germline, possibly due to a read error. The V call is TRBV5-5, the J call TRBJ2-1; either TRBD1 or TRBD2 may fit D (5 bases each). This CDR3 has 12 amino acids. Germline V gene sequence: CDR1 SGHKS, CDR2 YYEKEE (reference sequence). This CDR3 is CASSLGVNEQFF. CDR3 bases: TGTGCAAGCAGCTTGGGGGTAAATGAGCAGTTCTTC. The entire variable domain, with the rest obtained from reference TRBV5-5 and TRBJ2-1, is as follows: DAGVTQSPTHLIKTRGQQVTLRCSPISGHKSVSWYQQVLGQGPQFIFQYYEKEERGRGNFPDRFSARQFPNYSSELNVNALLLGDSALYLCASSLGVNEQFFGPGTRLTVL.

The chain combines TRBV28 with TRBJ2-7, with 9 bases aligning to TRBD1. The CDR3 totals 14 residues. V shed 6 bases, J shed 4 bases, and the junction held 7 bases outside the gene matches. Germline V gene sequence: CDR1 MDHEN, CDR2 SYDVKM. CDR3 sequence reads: CASSLSGTGYEQYF. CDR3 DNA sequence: TGTGCCAGCAGCCTCTCCGGGACAGGGTACGAGCAGTACTTC. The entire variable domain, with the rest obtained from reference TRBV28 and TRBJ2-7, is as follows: DVKVTQSSRYLVKRTGEKVFLECVQDMDHENMFWYRQDPGLGLRLIYFSYDVKMKEKGDIPEGYSVSREKKERFSLILESASTNQTSMYLCASSLSGTGYEQYFGPGTRLTVT.

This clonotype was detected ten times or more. The CDR3, as DNA: TGTGCCAGCAGAGCCCTAGCGGTTGGGCAGTTCTTC. Amino acids: CASRALAVGQFF. The V call is TRBV2, the J call TRBJ2-1; 7 nucleotides align to TRBD2. CDR3 size: 12 residues. The junction had 8 bases not matched to a gene; V was cut back by 6 bases and J by 12 bases. Germline V gives CDR1 SNHLY, CDR2 FYNNEI.

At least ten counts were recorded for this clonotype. The CDR3 spells CTSSLTDRSSGANVLTF. CDR3 DNA sequence: TGCACCAGCAGCCTTACGGACAGAAGCTCTGGGGCCAACGTCCTGACTTTC. The V gene is TRBV1, the J gene TRBJ2-6; the table calls TRBD1, which could not be checked here. TRBV1 constitutes a pseudogene. This CDR3 spans 17 amino acids.

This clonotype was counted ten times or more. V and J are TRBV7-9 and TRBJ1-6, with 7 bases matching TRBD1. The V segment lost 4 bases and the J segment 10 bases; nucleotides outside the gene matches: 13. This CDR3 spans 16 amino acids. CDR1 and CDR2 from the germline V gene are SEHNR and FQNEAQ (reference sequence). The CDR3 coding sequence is TGTGCCAGCAGCTCGATAGAATTAGGGGGCGGATCACCCCTCCACTTT. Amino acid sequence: CASSSIELGGGSPLHF. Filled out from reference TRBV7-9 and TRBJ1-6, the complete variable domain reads DTGVSQNPRHKITKRGQNVTFRCDPISEHNRLYWYRQTLGQGPEFLTYFQNEAQLEKSRLLSDRFSAERPKGSFSTLEIQRTEQGDSAMYLCASSSIELGGGSPLHFGNGTRLTVT.

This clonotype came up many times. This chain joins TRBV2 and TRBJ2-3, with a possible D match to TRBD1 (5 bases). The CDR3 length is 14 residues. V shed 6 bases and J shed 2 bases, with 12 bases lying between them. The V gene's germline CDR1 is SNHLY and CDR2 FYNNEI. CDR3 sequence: CASRMDTDTDTQYF. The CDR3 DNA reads TGTGCCAGCAGGATGGACACCGACACAGATACGCAGTATTTT.

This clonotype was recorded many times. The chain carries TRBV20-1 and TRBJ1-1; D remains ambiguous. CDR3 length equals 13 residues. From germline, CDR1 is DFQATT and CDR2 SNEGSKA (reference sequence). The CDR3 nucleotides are TGCAGCTTCGTTCCGTACCTCCACACTGAAGCTTTCTTT. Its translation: CSFVPYLHTEAFF.

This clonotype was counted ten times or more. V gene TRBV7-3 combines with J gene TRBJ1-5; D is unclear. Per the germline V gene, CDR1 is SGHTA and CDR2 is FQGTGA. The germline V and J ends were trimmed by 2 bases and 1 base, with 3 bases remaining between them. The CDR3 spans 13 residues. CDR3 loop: CASSLDSNQPQHF. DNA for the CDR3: TGTGCCAGCAGCTTAGACAGCAATCAGCCCCAGCATTTT.